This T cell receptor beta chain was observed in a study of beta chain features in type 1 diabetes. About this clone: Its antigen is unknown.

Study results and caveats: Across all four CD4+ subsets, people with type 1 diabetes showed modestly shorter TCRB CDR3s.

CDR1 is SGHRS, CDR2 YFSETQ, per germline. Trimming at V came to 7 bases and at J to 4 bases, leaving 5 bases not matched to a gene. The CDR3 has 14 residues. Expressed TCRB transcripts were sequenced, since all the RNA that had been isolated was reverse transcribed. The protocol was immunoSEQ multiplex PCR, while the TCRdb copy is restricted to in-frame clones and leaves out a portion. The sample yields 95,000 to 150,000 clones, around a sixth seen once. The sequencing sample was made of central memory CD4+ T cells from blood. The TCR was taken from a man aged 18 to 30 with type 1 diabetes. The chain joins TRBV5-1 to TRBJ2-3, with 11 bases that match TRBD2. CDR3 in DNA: TGCGCCAGCCGGGTTAGCGGGAGGGCAGATACGCAGTATTTT. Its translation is CASRVSGRADTQYF.